These 20 T cell receptor beta chains came from one sample sequenced in a study of shared clonotypes between healthy human individuals. Libraries were prepared by immunoSEQ multiplex PCR; TCRdb keeps only in-frame clonotypes and omits some of them. The sample yields over a million clones, about 70% seen once. Sequenced: memory CD4+ T cells sorted from blood. Subset indicated: CD45RA-negative fraction. The receptors come from a man aged 18 to 35 in good health.

A few counts support this clone. The J gene is TRBJ2-3, the V gene TRBV9, with 11 bases matching TRBD2. V shed 2 bases, J shed 0 bases, and the junction held 11 bases outside the gene matches. CDR3 size: 19 residues. Looked up from germline, CDR1 is SGDLS and CDR2 is YYNGEE. The CDR3: CASSVPTSGSSTSTDTQYF. In DNA form, the CDR3 reads TGTGCCAGCAGCGTCCCTACTAGCGGGAGTTCCACTAGCACAGATACGCAGTATTTT.

This rearrangement joins TRBV18 to TRBJ1-4, with a tentative D call TRBD1 (5 bases). Germline V gene sequence: CDR1 KGHSH, CDR2 LQKENI. The germline V and J ends were trimmed by 2 bases and 7 bases, with 8 bases remaining between them. CDR3 length: 13 residues. The CDR3 protein is CASSPDSPEKLFF. DNA for the CDR3: TGTGCCAGCTCACCAGACAGCCCTGAAAAACTGTTTTTT. Drawing the rest from reference TRBV18 and TRBJ1-4, the complete variable domain is NAGVMQNPRHLVRRRGQEARLRCSPMKGHSHVYWYRQLPEEGLKFMVYLQKENIIDESGMPKERFSAEFPKEGPSILRIQQVVRGDSAAYFCASSPDSPEKLFFGSGTQLSVL.

This chain's CDR3 is CASSSGKTQYF. The CDR3 DNA reads as TGCGCCAGCAGCTCCGGCAAGACCCAGTACTTC. The gene calls are TRBV5-1 and TRBJ2-5; no clear D gene. CDR1 SGHRS and CDR2 YFSETQ come from the germline V gene. V was trimmed by 3 bases and J by 6 bases, leaving 6 bases between them. The CDR3 sequence is 11 residues long. Full variable domain (rest looked up from reference TRBV5-1 and TRBJ2-5): KAGVTQTPRYLIKTRGQQVTLSCSPISGHRSVSWYQQTPGQGLQFLFEYFSETQRNKGNFPGRFSGRQFSNSRSEMNVSTLELGDSALYLCASSSGKTQYFGPGTRLLVL.

This chain joins TRBV2 and TRBJ2-1, with TRBD1 matching over 8 bases. J lost 6 bases, V lost 2 bases, and 6 bases had no gene match. The CDR3 sequence is 15 residues long. Germline CDR1 reads SNHLY; CDR2 reads FYNNEI. The CDR3 loop reads CASSEHLGQGNEQFF. The CDR3 nucleotides read TGTGCCAGCAGTGAACACCTAGGACAGGGCAATGAGCAGTTCTTC. The variable domain in full, with the rest retrieved from reference TRBV2 and TRBJ2-1, is EPEVTQTPSHQVTQMGQEVILRCVPISNHLYFYWYRQILGQKVEFLVSFYNNEISEKSEIFDDQFSVERPDGSNFTLKIRSTKLEDSAMYFCASSEHLGQGNEQFFGPGTRLTVL.

V gene TRBV9 combines with J gene TRBJ2-1; D is uncertain. Germline V CDR1 and CDR2: SGDLS, YYNGEE. V gave up 0 bases and J gave up 3 bases, with 10 bases separating them. This CDR3 is 15 amino acids long. The CDR3 DNA reads TGTGCCAGCAGCGTAGGGGGTAGCCTCTACAATGAGCAGTTCTTC. Its protein is CASSVGGSLYNEQFF.

This chain links TRBV19 with TRBJ2-7; 8 bases map to TRBD1. Germline lookup yields CDR1 LNHDA and CDR2 SQIVND (reference sequence). This CDR3 spans 13 amino acids. The J segment lost 6 bases and the V segment lost 6 bases, leaving 7 bases of the junction unmatched. The CDR3 sequence is CASRQDRVGEQYF. The DNA of the CDR3 is TGTGCCAGTAGGCAGGACAGGGTTGGCGAGCAGTACTTC.

The chain uses TRBV10-3 and TRBJ1-4; TRBD1 matches at 9 bases. Germline V gives CDR1 ENHRY, CDR2 SYGVKD. This CDR3 is 15 amino acids long. Losses at the gene ends were 2 bases for V and 7 bases for J; bases not matched to a gene: 5. CDR3 nucleotides: TGTGCCATCAGTGAGACACAGGGGGCTGGTGAAAAACTGTTTTTT. It encodes CAISETQGAGEKLFF.

J is TRBJ2-4 and V is TRBV5-1; 11 bases are a match to TRBD2. The V and J ends lost 3 bases and 6 bases, in that order; junction bases with no gene match: 5. CDR3 size: 15 residues. From germline, CDR1 is SGHRS and CDR2 YFSETQ. The CDR3 nucleotides are TGCGCCAGCAGCTCGGGTAGCGGGAGGGGAAACATTCAGTACTTC. This sequence encodes CASSSGSGRGNIQYF.

The chain has TRBV18 and TRBJ2-5; D tentatively reads TRBD1 or TRBD2 (5 bases each). Trimming took off 1 base at V and 4 bases at J, with 13 bases between the two ends. The CDR3 extends over 15 amino acids. Germline loops: CDR1 KGHSH, CDR2 LQKENI. This CDR3 reads CASSPLPGSGETQYF. The CDR3 nucleotides are TGTGCCAGCTCACCACTCCCAGGGAGTGGAGAGACCCAGTACTTC. The full variable domain, rest sourced from reference TRBV18 and TRBJ2-5, is NAGVMQNPRHLVRRRGQEARLRCSPMKGHSHVYWYRQLPEEGLKFMVYLQKENIIDESGMPKERFSAEFPKEGPSILRIQQVVRGDSAAYFCASSPLPGSGETQYFGPGTRLLVL.

A word on this clone: Other nucleotide sequences from this sample produce the same CDR3. The rearrangement joins TRBV2 to TRBJ1-6; D is unclear. The germline CDR1 and CDR2 sequences are SNHLY and FYNNEI. V gave up 1 base and J gave up 5 bases, with 9 bases separating them. The CDR3 is made up of 15 amino acids. As DNA, the CDR3 is TGTGCCAGCAGTGAAGGCAGGCCGGATAATTCACCCCTCCACTTT. Translation: CASSEGRPDNSPLHF. Using reference TRBV2 and TRBJ1-6 for the parts outside the CDR3, the full variable domain is EPEVTQTPSHQVTQMGQEVILRCVPISNHLYFYWYRQILGQKVEFLVSFYNNEISEKSEIFDDQFSVERPDGSNFTLKIRSTKLEDSAMYFCASSEGRPDNSPLHFGNGTRLTVT.

The chain joins TRBV6-1 to TRBJ1-5; possibly TRBD1 for D (5 bases). The V gene's germline CDR1 is MNHNS and CDR2 SASEGT. CDR3 length equals 17 residues. V was trimmed by 1 base and J by 2 bases, leaving 15 bases between them. In DNA form, the CDR3 reads TGTGCCAGCAGTGAAGGGGGCGGCCTTATAGGCAATCAGCCCCAGCATTTT. Amino acids: CASSEGGGLIGNQPQHF.

V and J are TRBV9 and TRBJ2-7, with 7 bases that match TRBD1. The V and J ends lost 4 bases and 4 bases, in that order; junction bases with no gene match: 11. The germline gives CDR1 SGDLS, CDR2 YYNGEE. CDR3 length: 15 amino acids. The CDR3 reads CASSSQSGQTYEQYF. The CDR3, as DNA: TGTGCCAGCAGCTCCCAGTCGGGACAGACTTACGAGCAGTACTTC.

This chain links TRBV7-2 with TRBJ1-1; D is unresolved. Trimming stripped 5 bases from V and 1 base from J, with 8 bases between. This CDR3 has 13 residues. Germline V lookup: CDR1 SGHTA, CDR2 FQGNSA. The CDR3 sequence is CASSQQGNTEAFF. CDR3 coding DNA: TGTGCCAGCAGCCAGCAAGGGAACACTGAAGCTTTCTTT.

This chain uses TRBV4-1 with TRBJ2-7, with a tentative D call TRBD2 (6 bases). This CDR3 has 14 amino acids. Looked up from germline, CDR1 is MGHRA and CDR2 is YSYEKL. V was trimmed by 3 bases and J by 5 bases, leaving 14 bases between them. CDR3 region: CASSQGSPGDEQYF. The CDR3 region has the DNA TGCGCCAGCAGCCAGGGGTCCCCGGGAGACGAGCAGTACTTC.

The CDR3 sequence is CASSDGGAGETQYF. The CDR3 DNA reads as TGCGCCAGCAGCGACGGGGGGGCCGGGGAGACCCAGTACTTC. The rearrangement joins TRBV5-1 to TRBJ2-5; 8 bases are shared with TRBD2. The CDR3 spans 14 residues. CDR1 is SGHRS and CDR2 is YFSETQ in the germline V gene. V shed 4 bases and J 5 bases; nucleotides not matched to a gene: 7.

This sequence joins TRBV6-1 and TRBJ2-1; possibly TRBD2 for D (5 bases). The CDR3 spans 15 residues. Trimming took off 8 bases at V and 0 bases at J, with 14 bases between the two ends. Germline V CDR1 and CDR2: MNHNS, SASEGT. The CDR3 bases are TGTGCCAGCGTGAGGGTGTTAAGCTCCTACAATGAGCAGTTCTTC. As protein: CASVRVLSSYNEQFF.

This chain joins TRBV5-8 and TRBJ1-5; D gene unclear. V was shortened by 4 bases and J by 0 bases, with 14 bases between the two germline ends. This CDR3 is 16 amino acids long. Germline CDR1 and CDR2: SGHTS and YDEGEE. CDR3 region: CASSKAGVYSNQPQHF. In DNA form, the CDR3 reads TGTGCCAGCAGCAAAGCGGGAGTATATAGCAATCAGCCCCAGCATTTT. Complete variable domain (other parts from reference TRBV5-8 and TRBJ1-5): EAGVTQSPTHLIKTRGQQATLRCSPISGHTSVYWYQQALGLGLQFLLWYDEGEERNRGNFPPRFSGRQFPNYSSELNVNALELEDSALYLCASSKAGVYSNQPQHFGDGTRLSIL.

The J gene is TRBJ2-7, the V gene TRBV13, with D maybe TRBD1 (5 bases). CDR3 size: 16 residues. The germline V gene has CDR1 PRHDT and CDR2 FYEKMQ (reference sequence). V lost 6 bases to trimming and J lost 0 bases, with 18 bases between them. The chain's CDR3 is CASSRRKPDSSYEQYF. The CDR3, as DNA: TGTGCCAGCAGTCGTCGGAAGCCCGACAGCTCCTACGAGCAGTACTTC. Using reference TRBV13 and TRBJ2-7 for the parts outside the CDR3, the full variable domain is AAGVIQSPRHLIKEKRETATLKCYPIPRHDTVYWYQQGPGQDPQFLISFYEKMQSDKGSIPDRFSAQQFSDYHSELNMSSLELGDSALYFCASSRRKPDSSYEQYFGPGTRLTVT.

V gene TRBV15 combines with J gene TRBJ2-3; D gene ambiguous. The germline V and J ends were trimmed by 0 bases and 2 bases, with 6 bases remaining between them. CDR1 is LNHNV and CDR2 is YYDKDF in the germline V gene (reference sequence). CDR3 length equals 14 residues. CDR3 nucleotides: TGTGCCACCAGCAGAGAGGACCACACAGATACGCAGTATTTT. Amino acid sequence: CATSREDHTDTQYF. The full variable domain, in which reference TRBV15 and TRBJ2-3 provide the parts outside the CDR3, is DAMVIQNPRYQVTQFGKPVTLSCSQTLNHNVMYWYQQKSSQAPKLLFHYYDKDFNNEADTPDNFQSRRPNTSFCFLDIRSPGLGDTAMYLCATSREDHTDTQYFGPGTRLTVL.

The V and J genes are TRBV11-3 and TRBJ1-1, with D maybe TRBD1 (5 bases). CDR3 size: 13 residues. Germline V gene sequence: CDR1 SGHNT, CDR2 YENEEA. V lost 5 bases, J lost 5 bases, and 12 bases lay in between. The CDR3 DNA is TGTGCCAGCAGCATCAGGGAGGGGACTGAAGCTTTCTTT. This gives the protein CASSIREGTEAFF.